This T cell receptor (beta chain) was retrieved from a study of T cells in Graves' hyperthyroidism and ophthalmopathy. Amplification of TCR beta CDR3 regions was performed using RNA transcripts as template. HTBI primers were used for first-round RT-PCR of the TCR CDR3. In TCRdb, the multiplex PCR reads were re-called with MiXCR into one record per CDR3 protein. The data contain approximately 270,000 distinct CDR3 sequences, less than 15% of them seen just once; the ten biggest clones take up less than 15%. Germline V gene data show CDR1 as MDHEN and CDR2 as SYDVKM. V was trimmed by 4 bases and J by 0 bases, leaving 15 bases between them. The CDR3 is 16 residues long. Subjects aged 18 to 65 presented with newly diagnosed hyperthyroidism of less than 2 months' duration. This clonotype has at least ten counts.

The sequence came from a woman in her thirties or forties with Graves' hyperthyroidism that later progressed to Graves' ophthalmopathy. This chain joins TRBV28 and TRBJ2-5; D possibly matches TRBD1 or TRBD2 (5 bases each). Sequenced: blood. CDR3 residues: CASSSRGPGYQETQYF. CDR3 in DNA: TGTGCCAGCAGTTCCCGGGGCCCCGGGTACCAAGAGACCCAGTACTTC.